Below, 5 T cell receptor beta chains from the same sample are listed, as sequenced in a study of shared clonotypes between healthy human individuals. Generated by immunoSEQ multiplex PCR, the TCRdb table keeps only in-frame clones and is missing some. The sample comprises about 770,000 clones, approximately 72% of which are singletons, and approximately 1.7% rests with the top ten. The sample consisted of memory CD4+ T cells sorted from blood. The subset here: CD45RA-negative fraction. These TCRs come from a woman in her 30s in good health.

This clone appeared many times. The chain has TRBV25-1 and TRBJ2-3, with TRBD2 identical over 7 bases. With V trimmed by 4 bases and J by 6 bases, 4 bases remained unmatched. Germline V lookup: CDR1 MGHDK, CDR2 SYGVNS. This CDR3 spans 13 amino acids. Here the CDR3 DNA reads TGTGCCAGCAGTGGAGGGAGGGTCGATACGCAGTATTTT. Its protein product is CASSGGRVDTQYF.

The rearrangement joins TRBV15 to TRBJ1-1, with D perhaps TRBD1 (6 bases). CDR1 LNHNV and CDR2 YYDKDF come from the germline V gene (reference sequence). The CDR3 is 14 residues long. Trimming took off 5 bases at V and 5 bases at J, with 15 bases between the two ends. The CDR3 region is CATSPDSWGTEAFF. For the CDR3, the DNA is TGTGCCACCAGCCCGGACAGCTGGGGAACTGAAGCTTTCTTT.

Worth noting for this clone: The same CDR3 arises from other DNA sequences in this sample as well. The CDR3 DNA follows: TGTGCCAGCAGTTCAACGGGGGAGACCCAGTACTTC. Its translation is CASSSTGETQYF. This chain links TRBV7-9 with TRBJ2-5, with D perhaps matching TRBD2 (5 bases). Germline assignment: CDR1 SEHNR and CDR2 FQNEAQ (reference sequence). Between the trimmed V and J ends, which lost 6 bases and 5 bases, there was a span of 10 bases. This CDR3 region has 12 residues.

CDR3 sequence reads: CASSPQGVGSYEQYF. The CDR3 nucleotides are TGTGCCAGCAGCCCGCAGGGAGTCGGCTCCTACGAGCAGTACTTC. The chain couples TRBV6-1 to TRBJ2-7; perhaps D is TRBD1 or TRBD2 (5 bases each). Germline V CDR1 and CDR2: MNHNS, SASEGT. The CDR3 totals 15 residues. The V end was cut by 6 bases, the J end by 0 bases, with 15 bases between.

The rearrangement joins TRBV6-1 to TRBJ2-5; D is perhaps TRBD2 (7 bases). The V end was cut by 0 bases, the J end by 4 bases, with 15 bases between. CDR1 and CDR2 from the germline V gene are MNHNS and SASEGT. The CDR3 totals 16 residues. The CDR3 nucleotides are TGTGCCAGCAGTGAAGCGCCGGGGGGAGGGGGAGAGACCCAGTACTTC. Its translation is CASSEAPGGGGETQYF.